This TCR beta chain derives from a study of OX40 agonist ivuxolimab in advanced cancers. For the study at large: An agonistic anti-OX40 (CD134) antibody, ivuxolimab, was used to treat the patients.

Some clones are missing from TCRdb's copy, which holds only in-frame ones; the method was immunoSEQ multiplex PCR. Among 15,000 to 20,000 clones, around four fifths were seen once, and the ten largest hold around 12%. The length of the CDR3 is 15 residues. V was cut by 4 bases and J by 0 bases, with 7 bases left in between. Germline V CDR1 and CDR2: MRHNA, SNTAGT. Sequencing was performed on CD4+ or CD8+ T cells sorted from blood, taken in a trial of the OX40 agonist ivuxolimab. The chain carries TRBV6-4 and TRBJ2-6; D is unresolved. The sequence was collected from an adult with an advanced solid tumor such as melanoma, head and neck, liver or kidney cancer. CDR3 residues: CASSGTNSGANVLTF. In DNA form, the CDR3 reads TGTGCCAGCAGTGGTACGAACTCTGGGGCCAACGTCCTGACTTTC.